Below are 32 T cell receptor beta chains sequenced from a single sample in a study of vaccination and CD4 T cells after COVID-19. The treatment was: 10-day PBMC culture with coronavirus spike peptide pools or control peptides (ViraFEST assay). The study sequenced cultured CD4+ T cell DNA using the Oncomine TCR Beta short-read assay. In TCRdb, the PCR reads were re-called with MiXCR into one record per CDR3 protein. In the table there are fewer than 15,000 distinct CDR3 sequences, 56% of which are singletons. Their antigens remain unidentified. Sequenced sample: CD4+ T cells from blood, cultured in vitro. The receptors shown here come from a human donor who had recovered from COVID-19.

The V gene is TRBV15, the J gene TRBJ2-3, with TRBD1 matching over 7 bases. The V gene end was trimmed by 2 bases and the J gene end by 4 bases; junction bases not matched to a gene: 6. CDR3 length equals 15 residues. The germline V gene has CDR1 LNHNV and CDR2 YYDKDF (reference sequence). CDR3 region: CATSRSVQGADTQYF. The CDR3 DNA reads as TGTGCCACCAGCAGATCGGTTCAGGGGGCAGATACGCAGTATTTT. Full variable domain (outside the CDR3, taken from reference TRBV15 and TRBJ2-3): DAMVIQNPRYQVTQFGKPVTLSCSQTLNHNVMYWYQQKSSQAPKLLFHYYDKDFNNEADTPDNFQSRRPNTSFCFLDIRSPGLGDTAMYLCATSRSVQGADTQYFGPGTRLTVL.

V usage is TRBV6-5 and J usage is TRBJ2-7, with no clear D. Trimming left V 4 bases short and J 2 bases short, with 15 bases between. Germline CDR1 is MNHEY and CDR2 is SVGAGI. This CDR3 has 15 residues. This chain's CDR3 is CASSLGKPTTYEQYF. The CDR3 DNA follows: TGTGCCAGCAGTTTGGGGAAGCCGACGACCTACGAGCAGTACTTC.

The chain recombines TRBV10-3 with TRBJ2-2; 8 bases match TRBD2. This CDR3 is built from 16 residues. Losses at the gene ends were 2 bases for V and 7 bases for J; bases not matched to a gene: 9. CDR1 and CDR2 (germline): ENHRY, SYGVKD. The CDR3 spells CAISEGSGSGSGELFF. The CDR3 nucleotides read TGTGCCATCAGTGAGGGAAGCGGGAGTGGAAGCGGGGAGCTGTTTTTT.

This clonotype has a handful of counts. The rearrangement uses TRBV20-1 and TRBJ1-5, with D hard to call. The germline V gene has CDR1 DFQATT and CDR2 SNEGSKA (reference sequence). CDR3 size: 14 residues. Trimming took 6 bases from V and 5 from J, leaving 17 bases between them. The CDR3 spells CSAQASGQYQPQHF. The CDR3 nucleotides read TGCAGTGCCCAAGCCTCGGGTCAATATCAGCCCCAGCATTTT.

The chain employs TRBV20-1 and TRBJ1-5, with D possibly matching TRBD1 (5 bases). The length of the CDR3 is 14 residues. Per germline, CDR1 DFQATT and CDR2 SNEGSKA (reference sequence). Trimming took 2 bases from V and 4 from J, leaving 12 bases between them. CDR3 residues: CSARKAGQNQPQHF. Written as DNA, the CDR3 is TGCAGTGCTAGAAAGGCAGGGCAAAATCAGCCCCAGCATTTT.

Sample share makes this clonotype large. This chain links TRBV6-5 with TRBJ1-5; 8 bases map to TRBD1. CDR1 MNHEY and CDR2 SVGAGI come from the germline V gene. The CDR3 contains 16 residues. With 2 bases clipped from V and 5 bases from J, the junction kept 8 bases outside the gene matches. Here the CDR3 reads CASSYPGQGLYQPQHF. CDR3 nucleotide sequence: TGTGCCAGCAGTTACCCCGGACAGGGCCTTTATCAGCCCCAGCATTTT.

This clonotype came up a few times. Here the CDR3 DNA reads TGTGCCAGCAGTCGGGACAGGGGGCTTTGGACCGGGGAGCTGTTTTTT. As protein: CASSRDRGLWTGELFF. This chain joins TRBV6-1 and TRBJ2-2, with TRBD1 identical over 12 bases. The CDR3 loop spans 16 amino acids. The ends lost 5 bases at V and 5 bases at J; junction bases unmatched: 6. CDR1 is MNHNS and CDR2 is SASEGT in the germline V gene.

This clonotype occurred once. The chain uses TRBV7-2 and TRBJ2-4, with 11 bases matching TRBD2. The ends lost 7 bases at V and 14 bases at J; junction bases unmatched: 13. The germline gives CDR1 SGHTA, CDR2 FQGNSA. There are 14 residues in the CDR3. The CDR3 loop reads CASTLEKASGRKYF. CDR3 bases: TGTGCCAGCACCCTCGAAAAAGCTAGCGGGAGGAAGTACTTC.

The rearrangement uses TRBV20-1 and TRBJ2-5, with 12 bases fitting TRBD1. V gave up 5 bases and J gave up 5 bases; unmatched junction bases: 6. CDR1 and CDR2 (germline): DFQATT, SNEGSKA (reference sequence). The CDR3 runs to 14 residues. The CDR3 is CSARDRGPVETQYF. CDR3 DNA sequence: TGCAGTGCTCGGGACAGGGGGCCGGTGGAGACCCAGTACTTC.

This clonotype came up once. This CDR3 reads CASSEAPDGQYF. For the CDR3, the DNA is TGTGCCAGCAGTGAAGCACCGGACGGGCAGTACTTC. This chain links TRBV2 with TRBJ2-7; D is unresolved. Between the trimmed V and J ends, which lost 0 bases and 9 bases, there was a span of 9 bases. The CDR3 runs to 12 residues. From germline, CDR1 is SNHLY and CDR2 FYNNEI.

The chain recombines TRBV19 with TRBJ1-4, with 8 bases lining up with TRBD1. CDR1 is LNHDA and CDR2 is SQIVND in the germline V gene (reference sequence). The V gene end was trimmed by 7 bases and the J gene end by 6 bases; junction bases not matched to a gene: 7. The CDR3 spans 14 residues. The CDR3 region is CASTPGTGHEKLFF. The CDR3 DNA is TGTGCCAGTACCCCCGGGACAGGACATGAAAAACTGTTTTTT.

The gene calls are TRBV6-5 and TRBJ1-5, with a weak D call TRBD1 (5 bases). V lost 2 bases to trimming and J lost 3 bases, with 11 bases between them. Germline values: CDR1 MNHEY, CDR2 SVGAGI. This CDR3 spans 15 amino acids. CDR3: CASSYPGTNNQPQHF. CDR3 DNA: TGTGCCAGCAGTTACCCTGGGACTAACAATCAGCCCCAGCATTTT.

There are a few counts of this clonotype. The chain links TRBV30 to TRBJ2-7; TRBD2 agrees at 9 bases. Looked up from germline, CDR1 is GTSNPN and CDR2 is SVGIG (reference sequence). Trimming took 5 bases from V and 2 from J; bases not matched to a gene: 13. The CDR3 is made up of 16 amino acids. CDR3 in amino acids: CAWGAPSGIPTYEQYF. The CDR3 bases are TGTGCCTGGGGGGCCCCTAGCGGGATCCCCACCTACGAGCAGTACTTC.

This clonotype has a handful of counts. The V gene is TRBV7-2, the J gene TRBJ2-5; 7 nucleotides agree with TRBD2. The junction had 11 bases not matched to a gene; V was cut back by 2 bases and J by 5 bases. The CDR3 runs 16 residues. CDR1 is SGHTA, CDR2 FQGNSA, per germline. This chain's CDR3 is CASSLTAGAMWETQYF. The CDR3 DNA sequence: TGTGCCAGCAGCTTAACGGCGGGAGCGATGTGGGAGACCCAGTACTTC.

This clonotype was counted only a few times. V is TRBV27 and J is TRBJ1-6, with 9 bases aligning to TRBD1. Unmatched junction bases numbered 10, after V lost 8 bases and J lost 2 bases. Germline CDR1 reads MNHEY; CDR2 reads SMNVEV (reference sequence). The CDR3 has 17 amino acids. The CDR3 is CASSGQGGGTYNSPLHF. CDR3 coding DNA: TGTGCCAGCTCGGGACAGGGAGGAGGAACCTATAATTCACCCCTCCACTTT.

The V call is TRBV6-1, the J call TRBJ2-1; D is unclear. Germline assignment: CDR1 MNHNS and CDR2 SASEGT. Trimming stripped 5 bases from V and 10 bases from J, with 12 bases between. The CDR3 has 12 residues. CDR3 bases: TGTGCCAGCAGTCGGAGCGTTCAGGAGCAGTTCTTC. As protein: CASSRSVQEQFF.

V is TRBV12-3 or TRBV12-4 and J is TRBJ1-6; D unclear. The CDR3 consists of 15 residues. Trimming took 3 bases from V and 6 from J, leaving 12 bases between them. CDR3 bases: TGTGCCAGCAGTTTTCTACGGGGAACTAATTCACCCCTCCACTTT. Translated: CASSFLRGTNSPLHF.

This clonotype ranks as large. The V call is TRBV27, the J call TRBJ2-2; D not resolved. V was trimmed by 2 bases and J by 12 bases, leaving 4 bases between them. This CDR3 is 10 amino acids long. Germline values: CDR1 MNHEY, CDR2 SMNVEV (reference sequence). The CDR3 DNA sequence: TGTGCCAGCAGTTTAGATAAGCTGTTTTTT. Translated, it gives CASSLDKLFF.

The gene calls are TRBV6-1 and TRBJ2-7, with D possibly matching TRBD2 (7 bases). The CDR3 covers 14 residues. Between the trimmed V and J ends, which lost 2 bases and 5 bases, there was a span of 13 bases. In germline, CDR1 is MNHNS, CDR2 SASEGT. The CDR3 protein is CASSEPGGADEQYF. Here the CDR3 DNA reads TGTGCCAGCAGTGAACCTGGGGGGGCTGACGAGCAGTACTTC.

Only a few counts were recorded for this clonotype. The junction differs from germline at one of its ends, possibly a read error. The V call is TRBV6-2 or TRBV6-3, the J call TRBJ2-7, with D possibly being TRBD2 (5 bases). The CDR3 length is 14 residues. Looked up from germline, CDR1 is MNHEY and CDR2 is SVGEGT. The CDR3 DNA is TGTGCCAGCCGTTACCAGCGGAGCTCCTACGAGCAGTACTTC. Encoded protein: CASRYQRSSYEQYF.

As to this clonotype: One junction end does not reproduce the germline sequence, and a read error may be involved. Here the CDR3 reads CASTLTGSGEAFF. For the CDR3, the DNA is TGCGCCAGCACCTTGACAGGGTCGGGTGAAGCTTTCTTT. J is TRBJ1-1 and V is TRBV5-1, with TRBD1 matching over 7 bases. The CDR3 has 13 residues. The germline gives CDR1 SGHRS, CDR2 YFSETQ.

The chain has TRBV20-1 and TRBJ2-1; D gene ambiguous. Germline V CDR1 and CDR2: DFQATT, SNEGSKA (reference sequence). The CDR3 is made up of 14 amino acids. Between the trimmed V and J ends, which lost 6 bases and 0 bases, there was a span of 12 bases. CDR3 region: CSAPHTSSYNEQFF. CDR3 in DNA: TGCAGTGCGCCACACACGAGCTCCTACAATGAGCAGTTCTTC.

V is TRBV6-5 and J is TRBJ2-1; 12 nucleotides agree with TRBD2. The CDR3 loop spans 18 amino acids. CDR1 MNHEY and CDR2 SVGAGI come from the germline V gene. J gave up 8 bases and V 0 bases, and 11 bases lay outside the gene matches. The CDR3 nucleotides read TGTGCCAGCAGTTACTCGCCAGGGCTAGCGGGAGGGAACTATGAGCAGTTCTTC. Its protein product is CASSYSPGLAGGNYEQFF.

The genes are TRBV10-3 and TRBJ2-2, with D possibly TRBD2 on 6 matching bases. Trimming removed 0 bases at V and 2 bases at J, with 16 bases between. The CDR3 runs 18 residues. CDR1 and CDR2 (germline): ENHRY, SYGVKD. In nucleotides, the CDR3 is TGTGCCATCAGTGAGTCGTTGCTGCGGGGCGAAAACACCGGGGAGCTGTTTTTT. It is translated as CAISESLLRGENTGELFF.

The DNA for the CDR3 is TGTGCCAGCCATATTCGTCCAGATACGCAGTATTTT. It codes for CASHIRPDTQYF. The chain employs TRBV2 and TRBJ2-3; D is unresolved. CDR3 length equals 12 residues. V was clipped by 8 bases and J by 4 bases, with 10 bases between them. Germline V gene lookup returns CDR1 SNHLY and CDR2 FYNNEI.

There are a few counts of this clonotype. The CDR3 DNA follows: TGTGCCAGCAGCCGGGACAAAACTAACACTGAAGCTTTCTTT. The encoded protein is CASSRDKTNTEAFF. The rearrangement joins TRBV5-4 to TRBJ1-1, with D possibly TRBD1 on 6 matching bases. The CDR3 length is 14 residues. V lost 4 bases to trimming and J lost 2 bases, with 12 bases between them. CDR1 and CDR2 (germline): SGHNT, YYREEE (reference sequence).

The chain couples TRBV18 to TRBJ2-7; D may correspond to TRBD1 or TRBD2 (5 bases each). There are 15 residues in the CDR3. With 6 bases removed from V and 0 bases from J, the gap between germline ends came to 15 bases. CDR1 is KGHSH and CDR2 is LQKENI in the germline V gene. CDR3 bases: TGTGCCAGCTCCCAGGATTGGGGGAGCTCCTACGAGCAGTACTTC. Amino acids: CASSQDWGSSYEQYF.

J is TRBJ2-2 and V is TRBV20-1, with 7 nucleotides matching TRBD2. From germline, CDR1 is DFQATT and CDR2 SNEGSKA (reference sequence). This CDR3 has 15 residues. The V gene end was trimmed by 6 bases and the J gene end by 6 bases; junction bases not matched to a gene: 13. CDR3 in DNA: TGCAGTGCCCCCGGGGTAGCGGGCGTATCCGGGGAGCTGTTTTTT. It yields the protein CSAPGVAGVSGELFF.

The CDR3 region has the DNA TGTGCCAGTAGTCCCGGGACTAGCGGGAGGGCCGGTTCCTACGAGCAGTACTTC. Its translation is CASSPGTSGRAGSYEQYF. The V and J genes are TRBV19 and TRBJ2-7; 16 bases are shared with TRBD2. The V gene's germline CDR1 is LNHDA and CDR2 SQIVND (reference sequence). Losses at the gene ends were 5 bases for V and 1 base for J; bases not matched to a gene: 8. The length of the CDR3 is 18 residues.

This clonotype was seen more than once but under ten times. The J gene is TRBJ2-3, the V gene TRBV20-1, with 11 bases matching TRBD2. This CDR3 is 14 amino acids long. V was clipped by 6 bases and J by 4 bases; unmatched bases: 6. CDR1 DFQATT and CDR2 SNEGSKA come from the germline V gene (reference sequence). DNA of the CDR3: TGCAGTGCACCCACTAGCGGGAGTGCAGATACGCAGTATTTT. This translates into CSAPTSGSADTQYF.

V is TRBV29-1 and J is TRBJ1-2; 9 nucleotides line up with TRBD1. Germline V CDR1 and CDR2: SQVTM, ANQGSEA. Trimming cost V 7 bases and J 2 bases; bases outside gene matches: 8. This CDR3 region has 14 residues. CDR3 sequence reads: CSASPGTGNYGYTF. CDR3 nucleotide sequence: TGCAGCGCTTCTCCCGGGACAGGGAACTATGGCTACACCTTC.

The genes are TRBV6-5 and TRBJ2-5, with TRBD2 as a possible D gene (7 bases). Germline V gives CDR1 MNHEY, CDR2 SVGAGI. V was pared by 6 bases and J by 1 base, with 15 bases between. CDR3 length equals 15 residues. CDR3 bases: TGTGCCAGCAGCTACCGCGGGGGCGGCCAAGAGACCCAGTACTTC. This translates into CASSYRGGGQETQYF.